This TCR beta chain stems from a study of blood T cell repertoires in COVID-19. The assay was immunoSEQ multiplex PCR, and TCRdb's table has in-frame clones only and misses some. The sample records roughly 300,000 clones, 88% being singletons. CDR3 length: 15 residues. Sequenced: peripheral blood. The TCR was taken from a man aged 18 to 35 with active or convalescent COVID-19. The genes are TRBV21-1 and TRBJ1-1; the listed D gene, TRBD1, was not tested against the DNA. TRBV21-1 is an annotated pseudogene. CDR3 protein: CASSKEDRGHRKAFF. CDR3 in DNA: TGTGCCAGCAGCAAAGAGGACAGGGGGCATCGAAAAGCTTTCTTT.